A single sample gave rise to the 27 T cell receptor beta chains below, sequenced in a study of cytomegalovirus exposure and HLA in healthy donors. It was with 60 Vbeta and 13 Jbeta primers that the PCR ran. The method was immunoSEQ multiplex PCR; TCRdb's version includes in-frame clones alone and lacks a portion of them. This sample has about 160,000 clones; approximately 88% occur once, and the top ten carry approximately 0.98%. The specimen sequenced was PBMCs. These receptors were obtained from a man aged 30-40 years in good health and CMV-seronegative.

The CDR3 loop reads CASSLNRLAEVAKNIQYF. CDR3 sequence (DNA): TGTGCCAGCAGCTTAAATCGACTAGCGGAAGTAGCCAAAAACATTCAGTACTTC. V and J are TRBV11-3 and TRBJ2-4; 9 bases match TRBD2. Germline lookup yields CDR1 SGHNT and CDR2 YENEEA. This CDR3 is built from 18 residues. V shed 2 bases and J 0 bases; nucleotides not matched to a gene: 8. The whole variable domain, remainder taken from reference TRBV11-3 and TRBJ2-4, is EAGVVQSPRYKIIEKKQPVAFWCNPISGHNTLYWYLQNLGQGPELLIRYENEEAVDDSQLPKDRFSAERLKGVDSTLKIQPAELGDSAVYLCASSLNRLAEVAKNIQYFGAGTRLSVL.

V gene TRBV19 combines with J gene TRBJ2-7; no firm D call. This CDR3 has 13 residues. V was clipped by 4 bases and J by 1 base, with 8 bases between them. From germline, CDR1 is LNHDA and CDR2 SQIVND (reference sequence). The CDR3 coding sequence is TGTGCCAGTAGTAGTACAGATTCCTACGAGCAGTACTTC. It specifies CASSSTDSYEQYF.

This sequence joins TRBV5-1 and TRBJ2-7, with 7 bases that match TRBD2. The J segment lost 3 bases and the V segment lost 1 base, leaving 7 bases of the junction unmatched. The CDR3 spans 15 residues. CDR1 is SGHRS, CDR2 YFSETQ, per germline. The CDR3 DNA follows: TGCGCCAGCAGCTTGTGGGCTAGCGGTGGCTACGAGCAGTACTTC. Residues: CASSLWASGGYEQYF.

V and J are TRBV9 and TRBJ2-1; D perhaps matches TRBD1 (6 bases). Per germline, CDR1 SGDLS and CDR2 YYNGEE. The CDR3 length is 15 residues. V shed 3 bases and J shed 3 bases, with 13 bases lying between them. The CDR3 is CASSDTGTYYNEQFF. The CDR3 DNA is TGTGCCAGCAGCGATACAGGGACGTACTACAATGAGCAGTTCTTC.

This chain connects TRBV6-1 to TRBJ1-1; 9 bases align to TRBD1. Germline V lookup: CDR1 MNHNS, CDR2 SASEGT. The CDR3 consists of 14 residues. The V segment lost 5 bases and the J segment 5 bases; nucleotides outside the gene matches: 6. CDR3 amino acids: CASSNRDRETEAFF. The CDR3 coding sequence is TGTGCCAGCAGTAACCGGGACAGGGAGACTGAAGCTTTCTTT.

Written as DNA, the CDR3 is TGTGCCAGCAGCGTAAGCAGTTCCCCGGCTAGCGGGGCATACTACAATGAGCAGTTCTTC. Encoded protein: CASSVSSSPASGAYYNEQFF. The V gene is TRBV9, the J gene TRBJ2-1, with 9 bases that match TRBD2. The V segment lost 1 base and the J segment 3 bases; nucleotides outside the gene matches: 17. The CDR3 length is 20 residues. Germline CDR1 reads SGDLS; CDR2 reads YYNGEE.

J is TRBJ1-2 and V is TRBV5-6; D possibly corresponds to TRBD1 (6 bases). Germline lookup yields CDR1 SGHDT and CDR2 YYEEEE. The CDR3 is made up of 14 amino acids. V was trimmed by 0 bases and J by 7 bases, leaving 13 bases between them. CDR3 protein: CASSLVDSLSGYTF. The CDR3 DNA reads as TGTGCCAGCAGCTTGGTGGACAGCCTATCTGGCTACACCTTC.

The gene calls are TRBV9 and TRBJ2-7; TRBD1 agrees at 9 bases. Unmatched junction bases numbered 9, after V lost 3 bases and J lost 2 bases. The CDR3 length is 16 residues. From germline, CDR1 is SGDLS and CDR2 YYNGEE. The CDR3 reads CASSASRDRVTYEQYF. In DNA, the CDR3 is TGTGCCAGCAGCGCGAGCCGGGACAGGGTAACCTACGAGCAGTACTTC.

This chain connects TRBV6-6 to TRBJ2-7; D ambiguous. V was cut by 4 bases and J by 3 bases, with 7 bases left in between. Germline V gives CDR1 MNHNY, CDR2 SVGAGI (reference sequence). This CDR3 has 12 residues. CDR3 loop: CASSSGYYEQYF. CDR3 in DNA: TGTGCCAGCAGTTCAGGTTACTACGAGCAGTACTTC.

The V gene is TRBV27, the J gene TRBJ2-3; 10 bases map to TRBD1. Germline V gene sequence: CDR1 MNHEY, CDR2 SMNVEV (reference sequence). This CDR3 is built from 13 residues. V trimming: 7 bases; J trimming: 4 bases; junction bases outside the gene matches: 2. Here the CDR3 DNA reads TGTGCCAGCATGGGACAGGGGTCAGATACGCAGTATTTT. Protein sequence: CASMGQGSDTQYF.

The chain couples TRBV5-4 to TRBJ1-2; D uncertain. V dropped 0 bases and J dropped 0 bases, with 6 bases sitting between them. CDR3 length: 14 amino acids. Germline V CDR1 and CDR2: SGHNT, YYREEE (reference sequence). CDR3 protein: CASSLVQTNYGYTF. The CDR3 DNA reads TGTGCCAGCAGCTTGGTACAGACTAACTATGGCTACACCTTC.

For this clone: The same CDR3 also results from other DNA sequences found in this sample. This chain connects TRBV5-1 to TRBJ2-7, with unresolved D. CDR3 length equals 13 residues. V was pared by 0 bases and J by 0 bases, with 4 bases between. CDR1 SGHRS and CDR2 YFSETQ come from the germline V gene. The CDR3 region is CASSLAGSYEQYF. In DNA, the CDR3 is TGCGCCAGCAGCTTGGCCGGCTCCTACGAGCAGTACTTC.

The chain combines TRBV9 with TRBJ2-2; D gene uncertain. Germline V gene sequence: CDR1 SGDLS, CDR2 YYNGEE. The CDR3 is 16 residues long. Trimming took 0 bases from V and 2 from J, leaving 11 bases between them. CDR3 loop: CASSVVAWSNTGELFF. The DNA for the CDR3 is TGTGCCAGCAGCGTAGTCGCGTGGAGCAACACCGGGGAGCTGTTTTTT.

CDR3 protein: CASSLDTNRGLEQYF. The CDR3 coding sequence is TGTGCCAGCAGCTTGGATACCAACAGGGGTCTCGAGCAGTACTTC. The J gene is TRBJ2-7, the V gene TRBV5-4; 7 nucleotides agree with TRBD1. The CDR3 has 15 amino acids. V was pared by 0 bases and J by 6 bases, with 9 bases of the junction left unmatched. From germline, CDR1 is SGHNT and CDR2 YYREEE (reference sequence). The full variable domain, with the rest looked up from reference TRBV5-4 and TRBJ2-7, is ETGVTQSPTHLIKTRGQQVTLRCSSQSGHNTVSWYQQALGQGPQFIFQYYREEENGRGNFPPRFSGLQFPNYSSELNVNALELDDSALYLCASSLDTNRGLEQYFGPGTRLTVT.

This clone was observed a single time. This rearrangement joins TRBV5-6 to TRBJ2-2; D not resolved. Germline loops: CDR1 SGHDT, CDR2 YYEEEE. CDR3 length: 12 amino acids. V was cut by 2 bases and J by 6 bases, with 5 bases left in between. The CDR3 sequence is CASSFLAGELFF. The CDR3 bases are TGTGCCAGCAGCTTTTTAGCCGGGGAGCTGTTTTTT.

V gene TRBV5-6 combines with J gene TRBJ2-5; 9 bases are shared with TRBD2. V lost 4 bases, J lost 4 bases, and 5 bases stayed unmatched. Germline-derived CDR1 and CDR2 are SGHDT and YYEEEE. The CDR3 is 14 amino acids. The CDR3 DNA follows: TGTGCCAGCAGCCCTGGACTAGCGCGAGAGACCCAGTACTTC. This codes for CASSPGLARETQYF.

This clone was recorded only once. This chain joins TRBV28 and TRBJ2-1, with 13 bases aligning to TRBD2. V was pared by 5 bases and J by 4 bases, with 5 bases of the junction left unmatched. CDR3 length: 16 residues. Germline V gives CDR1 MDHEN, CDR2 SYDVKM. CDR3 in DNA: TGTGCCAGCAGTATGACTAGCGGGGGGCTATACAATGAGCAGTTCTTC. Amino acids: CASSMTSGGLYNEQFF.

The rearrangement links TRBV7-6 to TRBJ2-7; 9 nucleotides align to TRBD1. The junction had 15 bases not matched to a gene; V was cut back by 0 bases and J by 6 bases. From germline, CDR1 is SGHVS and CDR2 FNYEAQ. The CDR3 is 18 amino acids. In DNA, the CDR3 is TGTGCCAGCAGCTTAGCAACCGGACCCCGGGACAGGGAAGCCGAGCAGTACTTC. Its protein product is CASSLATGPRDREAEQYF.

The CDR3 bases are TGTGCCAGCAGCTTAGTTGGGCTAGCGGGTCTTTCCTACAATGAGCAGTTCTTC. It is translated as CASSLVGLAGLSYNEQFF. The chain combines TRBV11-3 with TRBJ2-1; TRBD2 matches at 8 bases. The V gene's germline CDR1 is SGHNT and CDR2 YENEEA. V was pared by 1 base and J by 1 base, with 9 bases of the junction left unmatched. The length of the CDR3 is 18 residues.

Note on this clone: The identical CDR3 is also encoded by other nucleotide sequences in the sample. The chain employs TRBV28 and TRBJ2-3; possible D gene TRBD2, 6 bases. Trimming pared 3 bases from V and 1 base from J, leaving 8 bases between. Germline V gene lookup returns CDR1 MDHEN and CDR2 SYDVKM. The length of the CDR3 is 14 residues. The CDR3 loop reads CASSFVAGTDTQYF. The CDR3, as DNA: TGTGCCAGCAGTTTTGTAGCGGGCACAGATACGCAGTATTTT.

Comment on this clone: At one of its ends the junction is not consistent with the germline gene, which may arise from a read error. Here the CDR3 reads CSSSLVGDRAGEQYF. The DNA for the CDR3 is TGTTCCAGCAGCTTAGTCGGGGACAGGGCTGGTGAGCAGTACTTC. The chain combines TRBV7-9 with TRBJ2-7, with 9 positions matching TRBD1. Germline-derived CDR1 and CDR2 are SEHNR and FQNEAQ (reference sequence). The length of the CDR3 is 15 residues.

The chain combines TRBV2 with TRBJ1-3; weak D call: TRBD1 (5 bases). Germline values: CDR1 SNHLY, CDR2 FYNNEI. The V end was cut by 3 bases, the J end by 3 bases, with 15 bases between. The CDR3 has 16 amino acids. The CDR3 loop is CASSENRLKLGNTIYF. CDR3 nucleotide sequence: TGTGCCAGCAGTGAGAACAGGTTGAAGCTTGGAAACACCATATATTTT.

This chain joins TRBV21-1 and TRBJ1-5; TRBD1 reflects the table's D call only, with no check against the DNA. TRBV21-1 is described as a pseudogene. This CDR3 is 14 amino acids long. This chain's CDR3 is CASSNRLGLQPQHF. CDR3 DNA: TGTGCCAGCAGCAATCGGTTGGGGCTCCAGCCCCAGCATTTT.

This chain connects TRBV5-4 to TRBJ2-1; D unclear. CDR3 length: 14 residues. Trimming took 3 bases from V and 7 from J, leaving 14 bases between them. Germline V gene data show CDR1 as SGHNT and CDR2 as YYREEE (reference sequence). This chain's CDR3 is CASSSSVSRNEQFF. The CDR3, as DNA: TGTGCCAGCAGCTCTTCTGTAAGCCGGAATGAGCAGTTCTTC.

The chain couples TRBV5-6 to TRBJ2-1, with 7 bases matching TRBD2. J gave up 9 bases and V 0 bases, and 12 bases lay outside the gene matches. This CDR3 is 16 amino acids long. Germline CDR1 reads SGHDT; CDR2 reads YYEEEE. CDR3 amino acids: CASSLAGGGGRSEQFF. DNA of the CDR3: TGTGCCAGCAGCTTGGCGGGGGGAGGTGGGAGGAGTGAGCAGTTCTTC. Together with reference TRBV5-6 and TRBJ2-1, the CDR3 gives the full variable domain: DAGVTQSPTHLIKTRGQQVTLRCSPKSGHDTVSWYQQALGQGPQFIFQYYEEEERQRGNFPDRFSGHQFPNYSSELNVNALLLGDSALYLCASSLAGGGGRSEQFFGPGTRLTVL.

The rearrangement joins TRBV6-6 to TRBJ2-5; 7 nucleotides agree with TRBD1. This CDR3 region has 14 residues. Germline CDR1 is MNHNY and CDR2 is SVGAGI (reference sequence). Trimming cost V 7 bases and J 9 bases; bases outside gene matches: 14. CDR3 bases: TGTGCCAGCATCCAAACAGGGGATCGAAGGGCCCAGTACTTC. Its protein is CASIQTGDRRAQYF.

The V and J genes are TRBV5-1 and TRBJ2-5, with D perhaps TRBD1 (5 bases). The ends were cut back, 0 bases at V and 1 base at J, with 19 bases in the middle. This CDR3 spans 18 amino acids. The germline CDR1 and CDR2 sequences are SGHRS and YFSETQ. This CDR3 reads CASSLGVSTVFTQETQYF. The CDR3 nucleotides are TGCGCCAGCAGCTTGGGTGTATCGACAGTATTCACCCAAGAGACCCAGTACTTC.